This TCR beta chain was profiled in a study of siplizumab effects on memory and regulatory T cells. Study-level findings and limits: Naive T cells seemed more diverse than memory cells and seemed major alloresponse contributors. Siplizumab significantly brought down the alloreactive sequences that trace back to unstimulated CD4+ memory cells. Solely a minor proportion of alloreactive clones could be assigned to unstimulated subsets.

TCRdb's copy holds only in-frame clones and misses some; the assay was immunoSEQ multiplex PCR. The sample lists 90,000 to 95,000 clones, roughly 96% seen once, with 0.031% in the top ten. Unstimulated naive, memory, effector memory and TEMRA subsets were subjected to sequencing in three donor pairs. The CDR3 spans 14 residues. V lost 4 bases, J lost 2 bases, and 13 bases lay in between. Germline V gene lookup returns CDR1 SGHDT and CDR2 YYEEEE. As for this clone: The antigen remains unidentified.

The J gene is TRBJ2-7, the V gene TRBV5-6, with D possibly being TRBD1 (6 bases). The sequenced material came from naive CD4+ T cells sorted from blood. This TCR was sampled from a human donor in good health. In DNA, the CDR3 is TGTGCCAGCAGCCCTGACAGGCGTGCCTACGAGCAGTACTTC. Its protein is CASSPDRRAYEQYF.